This is a list of T cell receptor beta chains from one sample in a study of T cell repertoires in cytomegalovirus infection. A single record per CDR3 protein comes from TCRdb applying MiXCR to the reads. The table shows fewer than 850,000 distinct CDR3 sequences, with 25% to 35% occurring only once. For these receptors, no antigen is known. The sequenced sample was cultured CD8+ T cells from PBMCs, obtained from culture after CMV antigen stimulation. These receptors originate from a human donor in good health (CMV status not recorded). Some clones in this sample may be carry-over from other donors' samples. Both conserved end residues are part of each CDR3. A D gene is named only where the DNA matches it firmly. Only part of the rows carry a size: once, few, many, or a class if the clone is expanded.

J gene: TRBJ1-3; V gene: TRBV11-2; D gene: NA; clone size: NA; CDR3 protein: CASSQGPHMRDFSGDTIYF; CDR3 DNA: TGTGCCAGCAGCCAGGGTCCACACATGAGGGATTTCTCTGGAGACACCATATATTTT
J gene: TRBJ2-3; V gene: TRBV19; D gene: TRBD2; clone size: once; CDR3 protein: CASSTLAGTTDTQYF; CDR3 DNA: TGTGCCAGTAGTACTCTAGCGGGGACCACAGATACGCAGTATTTT
J gene: TRBJ1-4; V gene: TRBV4-2; D gene: NA; clone size: NA; CDR3 protein: CASSQDGGGATNEKLFF; CDR3 DNA: TGTGCCAGCAGCCAAGATGGCGGCGGAGCAACTAATGAAAAACTGTTTTTT
J gene: TRBJ1-2; V gene: TRBV24-1; D gene: TRBD1; clone size: NA; CDR3 protein: CATSDPRDREPYGYTF; CDR3 DNA: TGTGCCACCAGTGACCCCCGGGACAGGGAACCCTATGGCTACACCTTC
J gene: TRBJ1-2; V gene: TRBV25-1; D gene: NA; clone size: NA; CDR3 protein: CASMYTGGYTF; CDR3 DNA: TGTGCCAGCATGTACACCGGTGGCTACACCTTC
J gene: TRBJ1-5; V gene: TRBV19; D gene: NA; clone size: few; CDR3 protein: CASSINGYSNQPQHF; CDR3 DNA: TGTGCCAGTAGTATAAACGGTTATAGCAATCAGCCCCAGCATTTT
J gene: TRBJ1-5; V gene: TRBV7-2; D gene: NA; clone size: many; CDR3 protein: CASSLFRGLNQPQHF; CDR3 DNA: TGTGCCAGCAGCTTATTCAGGGGCCTCAATCAGCCCCAGCATTTT
J gene: TRBJ1-5; V gene: TRBV9; D gene: NA; clone size: NA; CDR3 protein: CASSVGLGGQPQHF; CDR3 DNA: TGTGCCAGCAGCGTAGGACTGGGTGGTCAGCCCCAGCATTTT
J gene: TRBJ1-1; V gene: TRBV2; D gene: NA; clone size: NA; CDR3 protein: CASSEWISNTEAFF; CDR3 DNA: TGTGCCAGCAGTGAATGGATTTCGAACACTGAAGCTTTCTTT
J gene: TRBJ2-7; V gene: TRBV7-9; D gene: NA; clone size: NA; CDR3 protein: CASSLERRHEQYF; CDR3 DNA: TGTGCCAGCAGCTTAGAAAGGCGCCACGAGCAGTACTTC
J gene: TRBJ2-1; V gene: TRBV10-3; D gene: NA; clone size: NA; CDR3 protein: CAISSRGAVEQFF; CDR3 DNA: TGTGCCATCAGTTCACGGGGAGCGGTTGAGCAGTTCTTC
J gene: TRBJ2-5; V gene: TRBV9; D gene: NA; clone size: many; CDR3 protein: CASSPLGGFETQYF; CDR3 DNA: TGTGCCAGCAGCCCCCTCGGCGGGTTTGAGACCCAGTACTTC
J gene: TRBJ2-7; V gene: TRBV7-8; D gene: NA; clone size: many; CDR3 protein: CASSGEEGVIYEQYF; CDR3 DNA: TGTGCCAGCAGCGGGGAGGAGGGGGTTATCTACGAGCAGTACTTC
J gene: TRBJ2-1; V gene: TRBV7-9; D gene: NA; clone size: NA; CDR3 protein: CASSSPTRGASFGDEQFF; CDR3 DNA: TGTGCCAGCAGCTCCCCTACTAGAGGGGCATCCTTCGGGGATGAGCAGTTCTTC
J gene: TRBJ1-5; V gene: TRBV28; D gene: NA; clone size: few; CDR3 protein: CASSFPAGLQPQHF; CDR3 DNA: TGTGCCAGCAGTTTCCCCGCAGGGCTCCAGCCCCAGCATTTT
J gene: TRBJ2-1; V gene: TRBV27; D gene: TRBD2; clone size: NA; CDR3 protein: CASSRSPGLAGVSYNEQFF; CDR3 DNA: TGTGCCAGCAGTCGCTCCCCGGGACTAGCGGGTGTCTCCTACAATGAGCAGTTCTTC
J gene: TRBJ2-2; V gene: TRBV24-1; D gene: NA; clone size: NA; CDR3 protein: CATRVRDTGELFF; CDR3 DNA: TGTGCCACCAGGGTCAGAGACACCGGGGAGCTGTTTTTT
J gene: TRBJ1-2; V gene: TRBV6-6; D gene: NA; clone size: NA; CDR3 protein: CASNTIYGYTF; CDR3 DNA: TGTGCCAGCAACACTATTTATGGCTACACCTTC
J gene: TRBJ2-1; V gene: TRBV6-2/TRBV6-3; D gene: NA; clone size: NA; CDR3 protein: CASSSRERGTTYNEQFF; CDR3 DNA: TGTGCCAGCAGTTCCCGTGAACGAGGGACAACCTACAATGAGCAGTTCTTC
J gene: TRBJ1-3; V gene: TRBV7-8; D gene: TRBD1; clone size: many; CDR3 protein: CASSFPGQGASGNTIYF; CDR3 DNA: TGTGCCAGCAGCTTCCCCGGACAGGGGGCTTCCGGAAACACCATATATTTT
J gene: TRBJ1-5; V gene: TRBV6-6; D gene: TRBD1; clone size: NA; CDR3 protein: CASSYNRGEGQPQHF; CDR3 DNA: TGTGCCAGCAGTTATAACAGGGGGGAAGGTCAGCCCCAGCATTTT
J gene: TRBJ2-7; V gene: TRBV4-1; D gene: TRBD2; clone size: once; CDR3 protein: CASSQIAGAHREQYF; CDR3 DNA: TGCGCCAGCAGCCAGATAGCGGGGGCCCACCGCGAGCAGTACTTC
J gene: TRBJ1-2; V gene: TRBV28; D gene: TRBD1; clone size: NA; CDR3 protein: CASSASPMGQAYGYTF; CDR3 DNA: TGTGCCAGCAGTGCCTCCCCTATGGGACAGGCCTATGGCTACACCTTC
J gene: TRBJ2-5; V gene: TRBV10-2; D gene: TRBD2; clone size: NA; CDR3 protein: CASSEMTSGGAETQYF; CDR3 DNA: TGCGCCAGCAGTGAAATGACTAGCGGGGGGGCCGAGACCCAGTACTTC
J gene: TRBJ1-1; V gene: TRBV6-6; D gene: TRBD1; clone size: NA; CDR3 protein: CASSNRGGGTEAFF; CDR3 DNA: TGTGCCAGCTCCAACAGGGGAGGGGGCACTGAAGCTTTCTTT
J gene: TRBJ2-7; V gene: TRBV27; D gene: NA; clone size: NA; CDR3 protein: CASSPGDPYEQYF; CDR3 DNA: TGTGCCAGCAGCCCGGGGGATCCCTACGAGCAGTACTTC
J gene: TRBJ2-5; V gene: TRBV4-2; D gene: TRBD2; clone size: NA; CDR3 protein: CASSQDSGEGPETQYF; CDR3 DNA: TGTGCCAGCAGCCAAGATAGCGGGGAGGGCCCAGAGACCCAGTACTTC
J gene: TRBJ1-2; V gene: TRBV4-1; D gene: NA; clone size: NA; CDR3 protein: CASSLAGPRDGYTF; CDR3 DNA: TGCGCCAGCAGCCTCGCCGGGCCGCGGGATGGCTACACCTTC
J gene: TRBJ1-5; V gene: TRBV6-2/TRBV6-3; D gene: TRBD1; clone size: NA; CDR3 protein: CASSLTGGYQPQHF; CDR3 DNA: TGTGCCAGCAGTTTGACAGGGGGGTATCAGCCCCAGCATTTT
J gene: TRBJ2-7; V gene: TRBV12-3/TRBV12-4; D gene: TRBD1; clone size: NA; CDR3 protein: CASSPGGPEQYF; CDR3 DNA: TGTGCCAGCAGTCCAGGGGGTCCCGAGCAGTACTTC
J gene: TRBJ2-3; V gene: TRBV28; D gene: TRBD1; clone size: few; CDR3 protein: CASSTGQGVITDTQYF; CDR3 DNA: TGTGCCAGCAGTACTGGACAGGGAGTGATCACAGATACGCAGTATTTT
J gene: TRBJ2-1; V gene: TRBV7-7; D gene: NA; clone size: few; CDR3 protein: CASSLGTHPRNEQFF; CDR3 DNA: TGTGCTAGCAGCTTAGGGACCCATCCCCGGAATGAGCAGTTCTTC
J gene: TRBJ2-3; V gene: TRBV12-5; D gene: NA; clone size: NA; CDR3 protein: CASGLGSRITGLGESTDTQYF; CDR3 DNA: TGTGCTAGTGGTTTGGGGTCCCGAATTACAGGGTTGGGGGAAAGCACAGATACGCAGTATTTT
J gene: TRBJ1-5; V gene: TRBV6-6; D gene: NA; clone size: few; CDR3 protein: CASSYPTRGLDQPQHF; CDR3 DNA: TGTGCCAGCAGTTATCCAACTCGGGGTTTGGATCAGCCCCAGCATTTT
J gene: TRBJ2-1; V gene: TRBV29-1; D gene: NA; clone size: NA; CDR3 protein: CSVGGLFTGDAYNEQFF; CDR3 DNA: TGCAGCGTTGGTGGGCTTTTTACAGGAGACGCCTACAATGAGCAGTTCTTC
J gene: TRBJ2-7; V gene: TRBV7-2; D gene: TRBD1; clone size: many; CDR3 protein: CASSLGQYYEQYF; CDR3 DNA: TGTGCCAGCAGCTTGGGACAGTACTACGAGCAGTACTTC
J gene: TRBJ2-5; V gene: TRBV7-9; D gene: NA; clone size: few; CDR3 protein: CASSPEGAQYF; CDR3 DNA: TGTGCCAGCAGCCCTGAAGGAGCCCAGTACTTC
J gene: TRBJ1-1; V gene: TRBV7-3; D gene: TRBD1; clone size: few; CDR3 protein: CASSLGQGAVDTEAFF; CDR3 DNA: TGTGCCAGCAGCTTGGGACAGGGGGCCGTGGACACTGAAGCTTTCTTT
J gene: TRBJ1-1; V gene: TRBV7-8; D gene: NA; clone size: many; CDR3 protein: CASSFSREHQTLMNTEAFF; CDR3 DNA: TGTGCCAGCAGCTTTAGCAGGGAGCATCAAACACTCATGAACACTGAAGCTTTCTTT
J gene: TRBJ1-5; V gene: TRBV6-5; D gene: NA; clone size: NA; CDR3 protein: CASSYSGGLQPQHF; CDR3 DNA: TGTGCCAGCAGTTACTCGGGTGGTCTTCAGCCCCAGCATTTT
J gene: TRBJ1-5; V gene: TRBV7-2; D gene: NA; clone size: few; CDR3 protein: CASSEEANQPQHF; CDR3 DNA: TGTGCCAGCAGCGAGGAGGCGAATCAGCCCCAGCATTTT
J gene: TRBJ1-2; V gene: TRBV7-9; D gene: NA; clone size: many; CDR3 protein: CASSLSWAGPRSNYGYTF; CDR3 DNA: TGTGCCAGCAGCTTAAGTTGGGCGGGCCCCCGGAGCAACTATGGCTACACCTTC
J gene: TRBJ2-7; V gene: TRBV7-6; D gene: TRBD1; clone size: few; CDR3 protein: CASSLRTGFHEQYF; CDR3 DNA: TGTGCCAGCAGCTTACGGACAGGGTTCCACGAGCAGTACTTC
J gene: TRBJ1-2; V gene: TRBV12-3/TRBV12-4; D gene: TRBD1; clone size: few; CDR3 protein: CASSYAQTGGYTF; CDR3 DNA: TGTGCCAGCAGCTACGCCCAGACAGGGGGCTACACCTTC
J gene: TRBJ2-1; V gene: TRBV28; D gene: TRBD2; clone size: NA; CDR3 protein: CASSSRTGTSASYNEQFF; CDR3 DNA: TGTGCCAGCAGTTCCCGTACCGGGACTAGCGCCTCCTACAATGAGCAGTTCTTC
J gene: TRBJ2-2; V gene: TRBV19; D gene: TRBD2; clone size: once; CDR3 protein: CASSLQGLAGAGGELFF; CDR3 DNA: TGTGCCAGTAGTCTCCAGGGACTAGCGGGGGCTGGCGGGGAGCTGTTTTTT
J gene: TRBJ2-2; V gene: TRBV7-3; D gene: TRBD2; clone size: NA; CDR3 protein: CASSFSRAGRAGELFF; CDR3 DNA: TGTGCCAGCAGCTTCTCTCGGGCAGGGAGGGCCGGGGAGCTGTTTTTT
J gene: TRBJ2-3; V gene: TRBV11-2; D gene: NA; clone size: many; CDR3 protein: CASSLAQNTDTQYF; CDR3 DNA: TGTGCCAGCAGCTTAGCTCAGAACACAGATACGCAGTATTTT
J gene: TRBJ2-1; V gene: TRBV15; D gene: NA; clone size: NA; CDR3 protein: CATSRVARDPLRNEQFF; CDR3 DNA: TGTGCCACCAGCAGAGTTGCCAGGGACCCTCTGAGGAATGAGCAGTTCTTC
J gene: TRBJ2-2; V gene: TRBV7-1; D gene: NA; clone size: few; CDR3 protein: CASSDQGHTINTGELFF; CDR3 DNA: TGTGCCAGCAGCGACCAGGGCCACACAATCAACACCGGGGAGCTGTTTTTT
J gene: TRBJ1-4; V gene: TRBV7-6; D gene: NA; clone size: many; CDR3 protein: CASSWQSTLPNEKLFF; CDR3 DNA: TGTGCCAGCAGCTGGCAGAGTACGTTACCTAATGAAAAACTGTTTTTT